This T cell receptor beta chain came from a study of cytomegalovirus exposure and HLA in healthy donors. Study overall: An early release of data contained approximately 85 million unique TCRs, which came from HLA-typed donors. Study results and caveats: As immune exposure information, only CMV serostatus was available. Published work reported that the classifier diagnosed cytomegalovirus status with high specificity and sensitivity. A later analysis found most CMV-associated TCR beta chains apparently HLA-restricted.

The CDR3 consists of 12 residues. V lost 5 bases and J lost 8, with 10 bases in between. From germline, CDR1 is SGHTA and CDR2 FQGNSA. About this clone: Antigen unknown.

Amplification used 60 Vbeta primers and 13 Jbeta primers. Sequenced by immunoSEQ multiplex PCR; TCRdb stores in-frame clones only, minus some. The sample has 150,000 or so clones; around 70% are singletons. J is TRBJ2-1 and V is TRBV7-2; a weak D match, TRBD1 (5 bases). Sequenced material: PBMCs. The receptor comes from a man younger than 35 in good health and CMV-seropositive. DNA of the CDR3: TGTGCCAGCAGCCCGTCCAGGGATGAGCAGTTCTTC. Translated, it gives CASSPSRDEQFF.